Shown below are 27 T cell receptor beta chains from a single sample sequenced in a study of cytomegalovirus exposure and HLA in healthy donors. PCR amplification relied on 60 Vbeta primers (plus 13 Jbeta primers). Sequenced by immunoSEQ multiplex PCR; TCRdb stores in-frame clones only, minus some. The table includes 150,000 to 200,000 clones, 70% to 85% detected once. Sequences were obtained from PBMCs. The receptors originated from a man aged 50 or older in good health and CMV-seropositive.

The chain is built from TRBV9 and TRBJ2-4; 7 nucleotides agree with TRBD1. This CDR3 comprises 16 residues. The V gene's germline CDR1 is SGDLS and CDR2 YYNGEE. V was pared by 0 bases and J by 1 base, with 4 bases of the junction left unmatched. The CDR3 loop reads CASSVEPRGAKNIQYF. Here the CDR3 DNA reads TGTGCCAGCAGCGTAGAGCCCAGGGGGGCCAAAAACATTCAGTACTTC. Together with reference TRBV9 and TRBJ2-4, the CDR3 gives the full variable domain: DSGVTQTPKHLITATGQRVTLRCSPRSGDLSVYWYQQSLDQGLQFLIQYYNGEERAKGNILERFSAQQFPDLHSELNLSSLELGDSALYFCASSVEPRGAKNIQYFGAGTRLSVL.

This clone was seen just once. This chain joins TRBV11-2 and TRBJ2-7; 12 bases map to TRBD1. The CDR3 spans 17 residues. Germline CDR1 reads SGHAT; CDR2 reads FQNNGV. Trimming removed 1 base from V and 2 bases from J; junction bases left unmatched: 6. CDR3 amino acids: CASSLASGTGGPYEQYV. In DNA, the CDR3 is TGTGCCAGCAGCTTAGCCTCCGGGACAGGGGGCCCCTACGAGCAGTACGTC.

The gene calls are TRBV2 and TRBJ2-3; 7 positions match TRBD2. This CDR3 contains 16 residues. V shed 2 bases and J 4 bases; nucleotides not matched to a gene: 9. Germline CDR1 reads SNHLY; CDR2 reads FYNNEI. The CDR3 sequence: CASSEMGGVAPDTQYF. For the CDR3, the DNA is TGTGCCAGCAGTGAAATGGGAGGGGTAGCTCCAGATACGCAGTATTTT.

The chain joins TRBV4-1 to TRBJ1-2; TRBD1 matches at 7 bases. Trimming cost V 2 bases and J 4 bases; bases outside gene matches: 13. Germline V gives CDR1 MGHRA, CDR2 YSYEKL. CDR3 length equals 17 residues. CDR3 in amino acids: CASSQIGAPTGPYGYTF. In DNA, the CDR3 is TGCGCCAGCAGCCAAATTGGAGCGCCGACAGGGCCCTATGGCTACACCTTC.

This clone was counted a few times. V and J are TRBV19 and TRBJ1-1; D ambiguous. CDR3 length equals 12 residues. Germline V lookup: CDR1 LNHDA, CDR2 SQIVND (reference sequence). V lost 3 bases to trimming and J lost 1 base, with 3 bases between them. The CDR3 DNA reads as TGTGCCAGTAGTATCGGGAACACTGAAGCTTTCTTT. Translated: CASSIGNTEAFF.

The chain links TRBV9 to TRBJ2-2; D gene ambiguous. The CDR3 extends over 15 amino acids. Germline CDR1 and CDR2: SGDLS and YYNGEE. V shed 0 bases and J shed 5 bases, with 11 bases lying between them. CDR3: CASSVVGELTGELFF. The CDR3 DNA sequence: TGTGCCAGCAGCGTAGTAGGAGAATTGACCGGGGAGCTGTTTTTT.

The CDR3 reads CASSQDLQGDSPLHF. The CDR3 nucleotides read TGCGCCAGCAGCCAAGATCTGCAGGGGGATTCACCCCTCCACTTT. V gene TRBV4-1 combines with J gene TRBJ1-6; the match to TRBD1 covers 7 bases. The germline gives CDR1 MGHRA, CDR2 YSYEKL. Trimming removed 0 bases from V and 8 bases from J; junction bases left unmatched: 4. This CDR3 contains 15 residues.

The V and J genes are TRBV25-1 and TRBJ2-1, with TRBD2 matching over 10 bases. V shed 7 bases, J shed 5 bases, and the junction held 11 bases outside the gene matches. Per germline, CDR1 MGHDK and CDR2 SYGVNS. This CDR3 is 16 amino acids long. The CDR3 loop is CASIPSLAGTHNEQFF. The CDR3 nucleotides read TGTGCCAGCATACCTTCACTAGCGGGGACCCACAATGAGCAGTTCTTC.

V and J are TRBV10-2 and TRBJ2-1; D might be TRBD2 (6 bases). CDR1 is WSHSY, CDR2 SAAADI, per germline. The CDR3 length is 15 residues. V lost 6 bases and J 6 bases, leaving 18 bases between the germline ends. The CDR3 spells CASSLEGGVGNEQFF. The CDR3 nucleotides read TGCGCCAGCAGCCTTGAAGGAGGGGTGGGCAATGAGCAGTTCTTC.

CDR3: CASSPYTEQYF. CDR3 nucleotides: TGTGCCAGCAGCCCATACACCGAGCAGTACTTC. The gene calls are TRBV7-2 and TRBJ2-7; the D is unclear. Trimming removed 5 bases from V and 6 bases from J, with 8 bases in between. Germline CDR1 SGHTA, CDR2 FQGNSA. The CDR3 length is 11 residues.

V usage is TRBV27 and J usage is TRBJ2-1; D may be TRBD2 (6 bases). V was cut by 6 bases and J by 10 bases, with 19 bases left in between. Germline V lookup: CDR1 MNHEY, CDR2 SMNVEV (reference sequence). CDR3 size: 14 residues. The CDR3 sequence is CASSPLTPGSEQFF. For the CDR3, the DNA is TGTGCCAGCAGCCCACTAACCCCCGGGAGCGAGCAGTTCTTC.

This clone was seen more than once but under ten times. At one boundary the junction diverges from the germline segment, which might be a read error. The chain couples TRBV25-1 to TRBJ1-1; the D gene is possibly TRBD1 (6 bases). The germline V gene has CDR1 MGHDK and CDR2 SYGVNS. CDR3 length equals 14 residues. CDR3 DNA sequence: TGTGCCAGCAGCGAATGGGGGCAGAACACTGAAGCTTTCTTT. This encodes CASSEWGQNTEAFF.

The chain carries TRBV6-5 and TRBJ1-4; possibly TRBD1 for D (5 bases). V was clipped by 2 bases and J by 7 bases, with 17 bases between them. The CDR3 length is 16 residues. CDR1 and CDR2 from the germline V gene are MNHEY and SVGAGI. Here the CDR3 DNA reads TGTGCCAGCAGTTACGGCCCGGGGCAGGGAGGTGAAAAACTGTTTTTT. Its protein product is CASSYGPGQGGEKLFF.

The chain joins TRBV5-1 to TRBJ2-1; 10 positions agree with TRBD2. This CDR3 spans 15 amino acids. V was pared by 2 bases and J by 8 bases, with 7 bases of the junction left unmatched. Germline values: CDR1 SGHRS, CDR2 YFSETQ. CDR3: CASSLAGGPGHEQFF. The CDR3 DNA sequence: TGCGCCAGCAGCTTAGCGGGGGGGCCTGGCCATGAGCAGTTCTTC.

The chain couples TRBV19 to TRBJ1-1; TRBD1 is a possible D gene (5 bases). The CDR3 extends over 14 amino acids. V lost 5 bases, J lost 2 bases, and 12 bases lay in between. The germline V gene encodes CDR1 LNHDA and CDR2 SQIVND (reference sequence). CDR3 amino acids: CASSWLGTNTEAFF. CDR3 nucleotides: TGTGCCAGTAGTTGGTTAGGGACTAACACTGAAGCTTTCTTT.

The chain links TRBV5-1 to TRBJ2-1, with D tentatively TRBD1 (5 bases). V was clipped by 0 bases and J by 6 bases, with 16 bases between them. CDR3 length: 16 amino acids. Germline CDR1 is SGHRS and CDR2 is YFSETQ. The CDR3, as DNA: TGCGCCAGCAGCTTGGAGGGCAGGGTAGGACGCAATGAGCAGTTCTTC. This sequence encodes CASSLEGRVGRNEQFF.

This clone has more than one count but fewer than ten. The chain recombines TRBV4-1 with TRBJ2-1; 7 nucleotides agree with TRBD2. Germline CDR1 and CDR2: MGHRA and YSYEKL. This CDR3 is built from 16 residues. V gave up 0 bases and J gave up 8 bases; unmatched junction bases: 10. The CDR3 here is CASSQEGGAKRDEQFF. The CDR3, as DNA: TGCGCCAGCAGCCAAGAGGGAGGGGCTAAGAGGGATGAGCAGTTCTTC.

The chain recombines TRBV2 with TRBJ1-1, with a possible D match to TRBD1 (5 bases). This CDR3 region has 13 residues. Germline CDR1 is SNHLY and CDR2 is FYNNEI. V shed 6 bases and J shed 2 bases, with 10 bases lying between them. CDR3 DNA sequence: TGTGCCAGCAGCGACGACAGAAACACTGAAGCTTTCTTT. Translating it yields CASSDDRNTEAFF. The full variable domain, its missing parts supplied by reference TRBV2 and TRBJ1-1, is EPEVTQTPSHQVTQMGQEVILRCVPISNHLYFYWYRQILGQKVEFLVSFYNNEISEKSEIFDDQFSVERPDGSNFTLKIRSTKLEDSAMYFCASSDDRNTEAFFGQGTRLTVV.

The V call is TRBV2, the J call TRBJ2-3; 10 bases are a match to TRBD1. After removal of 10 bases from V and 5 bases from J, the junction contained 18 bases not matched to a gene. This CDR3 region has 17 residues. CDR1 is SNHLY, CDR2 FYNNEI, per germline. The CDR3, as DNA: TGTGCCACGGACATACCCCGTGGGACAGGGGCTAAAGATACGCAGTATTTT. Translated: CATDIPRGTGAKDTQYF.

The V and J genes are TRBV7-3 and TRBJ2-3, with D possibly being TRBD2 (6 bases). Trimming pared 5 bases from V and 1 base from J, leaving 10 bases between. The germline V gene encodes CDR1 SGHTA and CDR2 FQGTGA. This CDR3 spans 14 amino acids. CDR3 bases: TGTGCCAGCAGCCTGGGGACTGGCACAGATACGCAGTATTTT. It translates to CASSLGTGTDTQYF.

The chain recombines TRBV19 with TRBJ1-2; 7 bases are a match to TRBD1. The CDR3 loop spans 14 amino acids. CDR1 and CDR2 (germline): LNHDA, SQIVND (reference sequence). V gave up 3 bases and J gave up 7 bases; unmatched junction bases: 8. The CDR3 protein is CASSMGEGAGGYTF. The DNA of the CDR3 is TGTGCCAGTAGTATGGGAGAGGGGGCCGGTGGCTACACCTTC.

The chain uses TRBV12-5 and TRBJ2-3, with D unresolved. V shed 2 bases and J shed 6 bases, with 6 bases lying between them. Per the germline V gene, CDR1 is LGHNT and CDR2 is FRNRAP. This CDR3 comprises 12 residues. The CDR3 DNA reads as TGTGCTAGTGGTTTGCCCCTCGATACGCAGTATTTT. As protein: CASGLPLDTQYF.

In its sample, this clone was seen a few times. The V and J genes are TRBV11-2 and TRBJ2-4; TRBD1 might be the D (5 bases). The CDR3 spans 15 residues. The ends were cut back, 5 bases at V and 3 bases at J, with 14 bases in the middle. Germline-derived CDR1 and CDR2 are SGHAT and FQNNGV. This CDR3 is CASSPGSQVKNIQYF. The DNA for the CDR3 is TGTGCCAGCAGCCCCGGTTCACAGGTCAAAAACATTCAGTACTTC. The variable domain in full, completed from reference TRBV11-2 and TRBJ2-4, reads EAGVAQSPRYKIIEKRQSVAFWCNPISGHATLYWYQQILGQGPKLLIQFQNNGVVDDSQLPKDRFSAERLKGVDSTLKIQPAKLEDSAVYLCASSPGSQVKNIQYFGAGTRLSVL.

The chain recombines TRBV7-8 with TRBJ2-7; possible D gene TRBD1, 7 bases. The CDR3 is 13 residues long. Trimming removed 4 bases from V and 6 bases from J, with 13 bases in between. Germline V lookup: CDR1 SGHVS, CDR2 FQNEAQ. The CDR3 sequence is CASSSRGAGEQYV. Written as DNA, the CDR3 is TGTGCCAGCAGCTCCAGGGGGGCGGGCGAGCAGTACGTC.

The chain couples TRBV6-5 to TRBJ1-2, with D possibly being TRBD1 (5 bases). Trimming removed 2 bases at V and 5 bases at J, with 15 bases between. The germline V gene encodes CDR1 MNHEY and CDR2 SVGAGI. The CDR3 sequence is 15 residues long. This CDR3 is CASSYGRAGNYGYTF. CDR3 sequence (DNA): TGTGCCAGCAGTTACGGGAGGGCAGGGAATTATGGCTACACCTTC.

This chain joins TRBV6-1 and TRBJ2-1; a weak D match, TRBD1 (6 bases). Germline loops: CDR1 MNHNS, CDR2 SASEGT. Between the trimmed V and J ends, which lost 4 bases and 10 bases, there was a span of 14 bases. CDR3 length: 13 residues. CDR3 sequence (DNA): TGTGCCAGCAGTGCGGCAGGGGCAGAGGAGCAGTTCTTC. Amino acid sequence: CASSAAGAEEQFF.

The chain couples TRBV5-1 to TRBJ1-2; weak D call: TRBD1 (5 bases). Germline V lookup: CDR1 SGHRS, CDR2 YFSETQ. The CDR3 has 14 amino acids. Trimming removed 4 bases at V and 10 bases at J, with 20 bases between. The chain's CDR3 is CASSPYDSGNVYTF. The CDR3 nucleotides are TGCGCCAGCAGCCCATACGACAGTGGCAATGTCTACACCTTC.